This record concerns one TCR beta chain sequence. Negative magnetic isolation gave CD8+ and CD4+ cells; FACS enriched CD8+ TEMRA. This sample is part of a study of CD8 T cells in Susac syndrome. The CDR3 sequence is 13 residues long. V lost 1 base and J lost 3, with 7 bases in between. Germline V gene lookup returns CDR1 GTSNPN and CDR2 SVGIG (reference sequence). Random-hexamer reverse transcription was applied to about 0.45 to 1 ug RNA. Each CDR3 protein gets one entry after TCRdb re-called the immunoSEQ multiplex PCR reads with MiXCR. The data contain roughly 150,000 distinct CDR3 sequences, 92% of them singletons.

The sample taken for sequencing was CD4+ T cells from PBMCs. The rearrangement joins TRBV30 to TRBJ1-5; D is possibly TRBD1 (5 bases). The source of this sequence is a human donor in good health. CDR3 region: CAWSAGFNQPQHF. The CDR3 nucleotides are TGTGCCTGGAGTGCAGGGTTCAATCAGCCCCAGCATTTT.